This T cell receptor (beta chain) was sequenced in a study of Graves' ophthalmopathy and Graves' hyperthyroidism. The authors amplified TCR beta CDR3 regions, and they did so from RNA transcripts for repertoire sequencing. The library came from an HTBI-primed first-round RT-PCR and a second-round multiplex PCR. TCRdb itself ran the multiplex PCR reads through MiXCR, one entry per CDR3 protein. The table includes approximately 500,000 distinct CDR3 sequences, roughly 14% detected once. The diagnosis was founded upon clinical symptoms, serum thyroxine, TRAb, thyroid ultrasound and orbital computed tomography. This clonotype was found many times. Its antigen is as yet unknown. Germline CDR1 and CDR2: KGHSH and LQKENI. The CDR3 runs 15 residues. V was clipped by 3 bases and J by 1 base, with 12 bases between them. Notes on the study in general: Blood was where most expanded thyroid clonotypes above 0.001 frequency also turned up. Sensitivity of around 67% and specificity of 72.22% were achieved by the model that predicted ophthalmopathy progression.

The sequenced material came from blood. This TCR derives from a young woman with Graves' ophthalmopathy. The chain combines TRBV18 with TRBJ1-1; D not resolved. In DNA, the CDR3 is TGTGCCAGCTCACCTGGAGGATCCCAGAACACTGAAGCTTTCTTT. This sequence encodes CASSPGGSQNTEAFF.